This TCR beta chain stems from a study of identical twins. TCRdb fed the 5' RACE reads into MiXCR, producing one record per CDR3 protein. The sample consists of 1.5 million to 2 million distinct CDR3 sequences, about 30% of them appearing once. This clonotype was found a few times. The receptor was derived from a newborn girl in good health. The source material was cord blood.

CDR3 residues: CASGRVATDTQYF. The CDR3, as DNA: TGTGCCAGCGGAAGAGTAGCCACAGATACGCAGTATTTT. The chain combines TRBV2 with TRBJ2-3; D is ambiguous. The CDR3 is 13 amino acids. V shed 8 bases and J shed 2 bases, with 11 bases lying between them. The germline gives CDR1 SNHLY, CDR2 FYNNEI.